These T cell receptor beta chains were read from a single sample in a study of regulatory T cells in long-lasting Graves disease. MiXCR, run by TCRdb on the multiplex PCR reads, gives a single entry per CDR3 protein. The table includes some 450,000 distinct CDR3 sequences, about a sixth detected once. These same records also appear under a second study, on T cells in Graves' hyperthyroidism and ophthalmopathy.

Here the sequenced sample was peripheral blood mononuclear cells (PBMCs), taken at new diagnosis, from a patient treated with antithyroid drugs. The receptor set was obtained from a woman in her twenties or thirties with Graves disease. Both conserved end residues are part of each CDR3. A D gene is named only where the DNA matches it firmly. Each size is once, few, many, or a class for an expanded clone.

clone_size,j_call,d_call,v_call,cdr3_length,cdr3_aa,cdr3_nt
few,TRBJ2-4,-,TRBV11-2,16,CASTRAGDIAKNIQYF,TGTGCCAGCACCCGTGCGGGGGACATAGCCAAAAACATTCAGTACTTC
many,TRBJ2-5,-,TRBV12-3/TRBV12-4,15,CASSLAGRQQETQYF,TGTGCCAGCAGTTTAGCGGGACGGCAGCAAGAGACCCAGTACTTC
many,TRBJ2-3,TRBD1,TRBV28,15,CASRLPGTAQDTQYF,TGTGCCAGCAGACTACCCGGGACAGCTCAAGATACGCAGTATTTT
many,TRBJ2-5,TRBD2,TRBV14,15,CASSLSFSGRKTQYF,TGTGCCAGCAGCCTCTCTTTTAGCGGGAGAAAGACCCAGTACTTC
many,TRBJ1-6,-,TRBV6-5,14,CASSYSGGFSPLHF,TGTGCCAGCAGTTACTCGGGAGGTTTTTCACCCCTCCACTTT
few,TRBJ2-5,TRBD2,TRBV15,16,CATSSLTSGDQETQYF,TGTGCCACCAGCAGCCTGACTAGCGGAGACCAAGAGACCCAGTACTTC
many,TRBJ2-7,-,TRBV24-1,15,CATSDRDTPLREQYF,TGTGCCACCAGTGACCGAGACACGCCGCTCCGCGAGCAGTACTTC
few,TRBJ2-7,TRBD2,TRBV7-2,16,CASSSSSGMKTNEQYF,TGTGCCAGCAGCTCCTCTAGCGGGATGAAAACTAACGAGCAGTACTTC
many,TRBJ2-7,-,TRBV11-2,18,CASSLAPRTGGVGYEQYF,TGTGCCAGCAGCTTAGCCCCTCGCACTGGGGGCGTTGGTTACGAGCAGTACTTC
many,TRBJ2-1,TRBD2,TRBV7-9,15,CASSSLAGGLGEQFF,TGTGCCAGCAGCTCCTTAGCGGGAGGTTTAGGAGAGCAGTTCTTC